This T cell receptor (beta chain) was recorded in a study of T cell responses to AZD1222 COVID-19 vaccine. TCRdb's table, derived via immunoSEQ multiplex PCR, lists solely in-frame clones and lacks some. Of roughly 120,000 clones listed, 85% to 90% are singletons. This sample comprised peripheral blood, obtained on day 0 of AZD1222 vaccination. The receptor comes from an adult in good health.

The CDR3 DNA reads TGTGCCAGCAGTGAACCGGGGGGTAGCGGGGTAGGTGAGCAGTTCTTC. This sequence encodes CASSEPGGSGVGEQFF. The chain is built from TRBV6-1 and TRBJ2-1; 8 bases match TRBD2. Trimming cost V 2 bases and J 9 bases; bases outside gene matches: 12. Germline V lookup: CDR1 MNHNS, CDR2 SASEGT. The CDR3 is made up of 16 amino acids.